The clone carrying this T cell receptor (beta chain) has just one count. Its antigen is unknown. V trimming: 0 bases; J trimming: 4 bases; junction bases outside the gene matches: 7. The CDR3 loop spans 15 amino acids. Per the germline V gene, CDR1 is SGDLS and CDR2 is YYNGEE. Generated by immunoSEQ multiplex PCR, the TCRdb table keeps only in-frame clones and is missing some. The sample comprises around 250,000 clones, less than 75% of which are singletons, and 15% to 17% rests with the top ten. This sample was included in a study of cytotoxic CD8 clonotypes in ibrutinib-treated CLL. Study-wide points: Clonality measured at baseline exceeded age-matched healthy donors, tracking circulating CD8+ T-cell counts. Clonality increased at ibrutinib response, then returned toward baseline at progression.

This chain connects TRBV9 to TRBJ2-7, with TRBD2 matching over 7 bases. The sequence was collected from a human donor with chronic lymphocytic leukemia. The sample here was PBMCs, taken after 24 months of ibrutinib treatment. The CDR3 DNA reads as TGTGCCAGCAGCGTAGGGCTAGCGGAGCAGTACGAGCAGTACTTC. Its translation: CASSVGLAEQYEQYF.